Presented here are 12 T cell receptor beta chains from one specimen sequenced in a study of T-cell reconstitution after alpha-beta-depleted transplantation in children. The TCRbeta library was prepared with unique molecular identifiers. TCRdb processed the PCR reads anew with MiXCR; each CDR3 protein has one entry. The sample lists some 220,000 distinct CDR3 sequences, about 9.5% seen once, with approximately 6.2% in the top ten. The sample consisted of PBMCs from the stem cell graft donor, taken from the stem cell graft. Receptors originate from a human donor who donated a stem cell graft to a child with acute lymphoblastic leukemia.

This clonotype was seen more than once but under ten times. This chain connects TRBV12-3 or TRBV12-4 to TRBJ2-3; D remains unclear. Between the trimmed V and J ends, which lost 6 bases and 2 bases, there was a span of 9 bases. The CDR3 length is 13 residues. This chain's CDR3 is CASSLDYTDTQYF. The CDR3 bases are TGTGCCAGCAGCCTCGATTACACAGATACGCAGTATTTT.

The CDR3 loop reads CASSPRDVAVSGYTF. Here the CDR3 DNA reads TGTGCCAGCAGCCCGAGGGACGTAGCTGTCTCTGGCTACACCTTC. The chain joins TRBV7-8 to TRBJ1-2, with D tentatively TRBD1 (5 bases). CDR3 length equals 15 residues. V was clipped by 5 bases and J by 7 bases, with 20 bases between them. Germline V gives CDR1 SGHVS, CDR2 FQNEAQ.

This clonotype was seen at least ten times. The CDR3 coding sequence is TGTGCCAGCTCACCCGGCAGGAGCAATCAGCCCCAGCATTTT. Amino acids: CASSPGRSNQPQHF. This chain links TRBV18 with TRBJ1-5, with no clear D. Trimming removed 3 bases from V and 1 base from J, with 7 bases in between. Germline assignment: CDR1 KGHSH and CDR2 LQKENI. The CDR3 is 14 amino acids.

This clonotype has at least ten counts. The J gene is TRBJ1-5, the V gene TRBV19; no clear D gene. The germline V gene encodes CDR1 LNHDA and CDR2 SQIVND (reference sequence). The germline V and J ends were trimmed by 3 bases and 4 bases, with 13 bases remaining between them. The CDR3 is 15 amino acids. The CDR3 nucleotides read TGTGCCAGTAGTATGCTGGGTTTAGGGAATCAGCCCCAGCATTTT. This codes for CASSMLGLGNQPQHF.

The V and J genes are TRBV12-3 or TRBV12-4 and TRBJ2-5, with 14 bases lining up with TRBD2. The CDR3 is 18 residues long. V lost 6 bases to trimming and J lost 4 bases; unmatched junction nucleotides: 13. As DNA, the CDR3 is TGTGCCAGCAGAAAGGGACTAGCGGGGGATCTCCCCCTAGAGACCCAGTACTTC. As protein: CASRKGLAGDLPLETQYF.

This clonotype appeared a few times. V gene TRBV20-1 combines with J gene TRBJ2-3; 14 bases agree with TRBD2. V trimming: 6 bases; J trimming: 5 bases; junction bases outside the gene matches: 10. Germline V gene lookup returns CDR1 DFQATT and CDR2 SNEGSKA (reference sequence). The CDR3 totals 16 residues. The CDR3 region has the DNA TGCAGTGCCGCACCGACTAGCGGGGGGGTCGAAGATACGCAGTATTTT. This codes for CSAAPTSGGVEDTQYF.

This clonotype showed up just a few times. V is TRBV29-1 and J is TRBJ2-5; TRBD1 or TRBD2 may be the D gene (5 bases each). Germline V gene data show CDR1 as SQVTM and CDR2 as ANQGSEA. There are 15 residues in the CDR3. Trimming removed 1 base at V and 5 bases at J, with 17 bases between. Here the CDR3 DNA reads TGCAGCGTTGAAGGAGGGGTTGAGGGGATCGAGACCCAGTACTTC. Translating it yields CSVEGGVEGIETQYF.

Regarding this clonotype: A much larger clone differs by one base, so this may be a read error. The rearrangement uses TRBV29-1 and TRBJ1-1; D is ambiguous. The CDR3 runs to 14 residues. CDR1 is SQVTM, CDR2 ANQGSEA, per germline. The CDR3: CSVAGALMNSEAFF. The CDR3 bases are TGCAGCGTTGCTGGAGCTTTAATGAACTCTGAAGCTTTCTTT.

This clonotype occurred many times. V and J are TRBV5-1 and TRBJ2-3; weak D call: TRBD1 (5 bases). In germline, CDR1 is SGHRS, CDR2 YFSETQ. The CDR3 extends over 14 amino acids. V lost 4 bases and J 2 bases, leaving 11 bases between the germline ends. CDR3 protein: CASSLMTDTDTQYF. CDR3 nucleotide sequence: TGCGCCAGCAGCCTTATGACAGACACAGATACGCAGTATTTT.

This clonotype was detected only a few times. The chain joins TRBV7-2 to TRBJ1-6; 7 bases match TRBD1. Germline trimming cut 2 bases from V and 7 bases from J; bases unmatched to any gene: 2. Germline V gives CDR1 SGHTA, CDR2 FQGNSA. The CDR3 has 14 residues. This CDR3 is CASSLMGQNSPLHF. The CDR3 DNA reads as TGTGCCAGCAGCTTAATGGGACAGAATTCACCCCTCCACTTT.

Only a few counts were recorded for this clonotype. This chain connects TRBV29-1 to TRBJ2-1; 8 bases line up with TRBD1. Germline CDR1 is SQVTM and CDR2 is ANQGSEA. V lost 7 bases, J lost 8 bases, and 10 bases stayed unmatched. The CDR3 runs 13 residues. The CDR3 loop reads CSARQGLVYEQFF. The CDR3 nucleotides are TGCAGCGCCCGACAGGGGTTGGTTTATGAGCAGTTCTTC.

This clonotype was picked up many times. V usage is TRBV10-2 and J usage is TRBJ2-1, with a possible D match to TRBD1 (5 bases). Germline lookup yields CDR1 WSHSY and CDR2 SAAADI. This CDR3 is 10 amino acids long. Trimming stripped 10 bases from V and 10 bases from J, with 11 bases between. CDR3 in amino acids: CATTGVEQFF. In DNA, the CDR3 is TGCGCCACCACAGGAGTGGAGCAGTTCTTC.